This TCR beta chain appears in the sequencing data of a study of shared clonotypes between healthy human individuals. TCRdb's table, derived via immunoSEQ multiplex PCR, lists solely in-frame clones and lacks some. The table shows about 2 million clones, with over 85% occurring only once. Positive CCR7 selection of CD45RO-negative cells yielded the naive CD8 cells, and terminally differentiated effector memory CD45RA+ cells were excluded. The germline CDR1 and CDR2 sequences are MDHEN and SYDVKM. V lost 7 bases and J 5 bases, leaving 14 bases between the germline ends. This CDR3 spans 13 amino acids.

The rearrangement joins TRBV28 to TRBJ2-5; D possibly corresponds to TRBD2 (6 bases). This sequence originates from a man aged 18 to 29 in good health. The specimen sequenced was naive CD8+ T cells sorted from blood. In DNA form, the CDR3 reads TGTGCCAGCACCCACCGCGGGGTGGAGACCCAGTACTTC. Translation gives CASTHRGVETQYF.